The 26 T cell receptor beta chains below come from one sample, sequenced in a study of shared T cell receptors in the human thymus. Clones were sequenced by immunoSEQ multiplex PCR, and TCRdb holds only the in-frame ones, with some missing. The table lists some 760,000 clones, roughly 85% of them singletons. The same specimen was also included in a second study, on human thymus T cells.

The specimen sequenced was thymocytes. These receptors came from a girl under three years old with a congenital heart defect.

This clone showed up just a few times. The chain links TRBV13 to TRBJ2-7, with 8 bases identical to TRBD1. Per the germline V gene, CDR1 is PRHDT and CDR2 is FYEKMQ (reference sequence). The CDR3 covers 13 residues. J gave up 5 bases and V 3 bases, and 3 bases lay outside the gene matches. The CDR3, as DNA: TGTGCCAGCAGCTTGTACAGGGGGGACGAGCAGTACTTC. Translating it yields CASSLYRGDEQYF.

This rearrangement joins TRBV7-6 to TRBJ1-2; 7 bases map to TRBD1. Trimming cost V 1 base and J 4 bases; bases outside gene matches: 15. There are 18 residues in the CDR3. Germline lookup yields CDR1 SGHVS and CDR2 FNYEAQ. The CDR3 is CASSLEGQTPLWGYGYTF. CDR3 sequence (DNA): TGTGCCAGCAGCTTAGAGGGACAGACCCCCCTCTGGGGCTATGGCTACACCTTC. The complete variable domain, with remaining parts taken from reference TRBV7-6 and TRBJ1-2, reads GAGVSQSPRYKVTKRGQDVALRCDPISGHVSLYWYRQALGQGPEFLTYFNYEAQQDKSGLPNDRFSAERPEGSISTLTIQRTEQRDSAMYRCASSLEGQTPLWGYGYTFGSGTRLTVV.

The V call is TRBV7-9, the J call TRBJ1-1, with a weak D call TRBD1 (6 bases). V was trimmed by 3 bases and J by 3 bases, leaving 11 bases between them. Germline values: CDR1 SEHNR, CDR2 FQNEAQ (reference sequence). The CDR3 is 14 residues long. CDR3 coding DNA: TGTGCCAGCAGCTTTGCGGGGGCGGACACTGAAGCTTTCTTT. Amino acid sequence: CASSFAGADTEAFF.

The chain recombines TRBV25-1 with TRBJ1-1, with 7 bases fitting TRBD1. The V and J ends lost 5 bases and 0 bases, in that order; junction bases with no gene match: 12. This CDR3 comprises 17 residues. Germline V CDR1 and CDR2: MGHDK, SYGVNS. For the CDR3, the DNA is TGTGCCAGCAGTCCATACGGAGGGGGCGGGATGAACACTGAAGCTTTCTTT. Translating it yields CASSPYGGGGMNTEAFF.

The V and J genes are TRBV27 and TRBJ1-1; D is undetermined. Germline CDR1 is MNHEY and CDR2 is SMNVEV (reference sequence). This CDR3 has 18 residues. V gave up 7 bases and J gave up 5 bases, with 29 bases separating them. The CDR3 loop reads CASISLKSVFFEKTEAFF. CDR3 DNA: TGTGCCAGCATATCACTAAAGTCGGTGTTTTTTGAGAAGACTGAAGCTTTCTTT.

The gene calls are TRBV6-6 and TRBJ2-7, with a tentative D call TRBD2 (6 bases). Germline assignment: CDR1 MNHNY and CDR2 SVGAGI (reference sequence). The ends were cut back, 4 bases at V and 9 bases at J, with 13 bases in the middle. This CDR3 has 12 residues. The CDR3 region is CASSSRLDRQYF. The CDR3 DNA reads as TGTGCCAGCAGTTCCAGACTAGACCGGCAGTACTTC.

The CDR3 protein is CASTPQGSKAFF. The CDR3 nucleotides read TGTGCCAGCACCCCACAGGGTAGCAAAGCTTTCTTT. J is TRBJ1-1 and V is TRBV28; D may be TRBD1 (6 bases). Germline-derived CDR1 and CDR2 are MDHEN and SYDVKM. Trimming took off 7 bases at V and 9 bases at J, with 15 bases between the two ends. The CDR3 is made up of 12 amino acids.

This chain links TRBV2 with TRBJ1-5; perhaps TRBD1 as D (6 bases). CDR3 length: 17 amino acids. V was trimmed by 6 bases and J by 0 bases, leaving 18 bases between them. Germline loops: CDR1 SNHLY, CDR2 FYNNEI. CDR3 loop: CASSDRRGHFSNQPQHF. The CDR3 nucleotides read TGTGCCAGCAGCGACCGAAGGGGACATTTTAGCAATCAGCCCCAGCATTTT.

DNA for the CDR3: TGTGCCAGCAGCCCAATCCAATTAGAACCCATGGAAAAACTGTTTTTT. Its translation is CASSPIQLEPMEKLFF. The V call is TRBV7-9, the J call TRBJ1-4; D unresolved. V was shortened by 5 bases and J by 8 bases, with 21 bases between the two germline ends. Germline V gives CDR1 SEHNR, CDR2 FQNEAQ (reference sequence). The CDR3 runs 16 residues.

The CDR3 is CASSQGLSDPSYNEQFF. The CDR3 DNA follows: TGTGCCAGCAGTCAAGGACTATCAGACCCCTCCTACAATGAGCAGTTCTTC. J is TRBJ2-1 and V is TRBV27; the D gene is possibly TRBD2 (6 bases). The germline V gene has CDR1 MNHEY and CDR2 SMNVEV (reference sequence). The CDR3 has 17 residues. Trimming pared 5 bases from V and 0 bases from J, leaving 17 bases between.

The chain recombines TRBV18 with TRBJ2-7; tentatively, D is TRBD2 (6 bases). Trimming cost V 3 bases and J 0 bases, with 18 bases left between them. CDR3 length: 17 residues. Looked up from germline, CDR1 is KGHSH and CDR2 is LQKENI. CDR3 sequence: CASSPRPGTEISYEQYF. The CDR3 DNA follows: TGTGCCAGCTCACCCCGCCCAGGGACTGAGATCTCCTACGAGCAGTACTTC.

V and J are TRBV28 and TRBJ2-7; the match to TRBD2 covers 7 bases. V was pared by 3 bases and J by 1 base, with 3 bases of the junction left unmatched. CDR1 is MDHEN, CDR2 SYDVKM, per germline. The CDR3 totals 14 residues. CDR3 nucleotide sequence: TGTGCCAGCAGTTTGGGGGGGTTATCCTACGAGCAGTACTTC. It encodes CASSLGGLSYEQYF. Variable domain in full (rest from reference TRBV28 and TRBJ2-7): DVKVTQSSRYLVKRTGEKVFLECVQDMDHENMFWYRQDPGLGLRLIYFSYDVKMKEKGDIPEGYSVSREKKERFSLILESASTNQTSMYLCASSLGGLSYEQYFGPGTRLTVT.

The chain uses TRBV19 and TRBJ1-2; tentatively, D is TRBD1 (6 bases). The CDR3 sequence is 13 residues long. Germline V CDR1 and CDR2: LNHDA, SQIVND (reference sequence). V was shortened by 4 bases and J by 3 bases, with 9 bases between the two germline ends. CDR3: CASSTRQDYGYTF. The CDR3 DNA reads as TGTGCCAGTAGTACCCGACAGGACTATGGCTACACCTTC.

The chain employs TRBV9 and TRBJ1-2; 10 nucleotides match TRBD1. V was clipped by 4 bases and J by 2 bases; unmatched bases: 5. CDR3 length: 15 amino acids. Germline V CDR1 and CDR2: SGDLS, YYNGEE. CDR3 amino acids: CASSIRQGANYGYTF. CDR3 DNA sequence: TGTGCCAGCAGCATACGACAGGGGGCCAACTATGGCTACACCTTC.

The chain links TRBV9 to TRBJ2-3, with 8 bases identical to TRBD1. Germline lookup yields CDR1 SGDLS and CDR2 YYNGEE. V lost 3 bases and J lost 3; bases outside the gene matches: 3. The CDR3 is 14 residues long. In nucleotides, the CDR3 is TGTGCCAGCAGCGCCCGACAGGGGACAGATACGCAGTATTTT. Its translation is CASSARQGTDTQYF.

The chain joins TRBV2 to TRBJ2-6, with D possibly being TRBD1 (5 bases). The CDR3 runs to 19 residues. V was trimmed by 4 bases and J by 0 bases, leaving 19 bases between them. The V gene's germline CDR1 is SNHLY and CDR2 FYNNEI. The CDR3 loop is CASSALHRIYLSGANVLTF. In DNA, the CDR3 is TGTGCCAGCAGTGCCCTCCACAGGATTTACCTCTCTGGGGCCAACGTCCTGACTTTC.

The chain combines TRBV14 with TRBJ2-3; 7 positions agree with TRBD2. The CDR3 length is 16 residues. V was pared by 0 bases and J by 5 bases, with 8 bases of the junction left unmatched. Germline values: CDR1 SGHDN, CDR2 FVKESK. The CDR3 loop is CASSQETAGRVDTQYF. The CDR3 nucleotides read TGTGCCAGCAGCCAAGAAACAGCGGGGAGAGTAGATACGCAGTATTTT.

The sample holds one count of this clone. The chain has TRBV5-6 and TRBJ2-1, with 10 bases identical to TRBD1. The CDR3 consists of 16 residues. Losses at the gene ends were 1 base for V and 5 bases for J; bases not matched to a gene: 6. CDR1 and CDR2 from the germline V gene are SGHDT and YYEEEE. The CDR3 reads CASSLTAGTGDNEQFF. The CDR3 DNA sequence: TGTGCCAGCAGCTTGACCGCCGGGACAGGGGACAATGAGCAGTTCTTC.

CDR3 sequence (DNA): TGTGCCAGCAGCTTAGCGCCAGTATTTCCGGGGAACACTGAAGCTTTCTTT. Translation gives CASSLAPVFPGNTEAFF. V is TRBV7-9 and J is TRBJ1-1, with D hard to call. Trimming took off 0 bases at V and 1 base at J, with 15 bases between the two ends. CDR1 and CDR2 from the germline V gene are SEHNR and FQNEAQ (reference sequence). The CDR3 length is 17 residues.

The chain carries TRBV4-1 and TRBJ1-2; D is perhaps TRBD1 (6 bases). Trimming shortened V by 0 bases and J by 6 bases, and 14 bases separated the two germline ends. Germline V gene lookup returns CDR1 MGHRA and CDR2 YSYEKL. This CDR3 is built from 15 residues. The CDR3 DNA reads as TGCGCCAGCAGCCAAGAACCCCAGGGGCGGGATGGCTACACCTTC. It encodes CASSQEPQGRDGYTF.

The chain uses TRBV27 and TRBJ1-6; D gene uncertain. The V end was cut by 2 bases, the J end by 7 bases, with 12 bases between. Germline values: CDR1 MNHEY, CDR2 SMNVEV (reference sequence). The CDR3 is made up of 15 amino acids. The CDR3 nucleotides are TGTGCCAGCAGTTTAGGTACGGGGAGGAATTCACCCCTCCACTTT. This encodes CASSLGTGRNSPLHF.

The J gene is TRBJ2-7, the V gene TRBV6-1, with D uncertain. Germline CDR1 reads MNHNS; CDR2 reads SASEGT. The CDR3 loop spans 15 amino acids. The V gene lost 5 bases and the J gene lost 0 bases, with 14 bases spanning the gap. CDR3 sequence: CASSQSPGSSYEQYF. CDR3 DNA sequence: TGTGCCAGCAGTCAAAGCCCGGGTAGCTCCTACGAGCAGTACTTC.

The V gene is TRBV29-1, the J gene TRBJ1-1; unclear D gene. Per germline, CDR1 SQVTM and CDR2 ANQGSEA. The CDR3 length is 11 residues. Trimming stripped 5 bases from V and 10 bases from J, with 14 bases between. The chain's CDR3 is CSVSLGSRAFF. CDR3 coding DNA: TGCAGCGTTTCGCTGGGGAGTAGAGCTTTCTTT.

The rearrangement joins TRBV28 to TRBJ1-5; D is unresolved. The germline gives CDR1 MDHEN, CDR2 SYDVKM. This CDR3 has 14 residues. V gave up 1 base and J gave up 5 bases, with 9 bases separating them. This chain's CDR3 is CASSLYLRDQPQHF. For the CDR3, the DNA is TGTGCCAGCAGTTTATATTTGCGGGATCAGCCCCAGCATTTT.

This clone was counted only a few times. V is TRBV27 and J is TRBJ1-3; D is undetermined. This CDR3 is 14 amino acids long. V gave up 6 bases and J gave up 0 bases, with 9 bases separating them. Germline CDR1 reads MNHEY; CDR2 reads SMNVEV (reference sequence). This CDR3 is CASSPLSSGNTIYF. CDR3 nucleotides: TGTGCCAGCAGCCCCCTGTCCTCTGGAAACACCATATATTTT.

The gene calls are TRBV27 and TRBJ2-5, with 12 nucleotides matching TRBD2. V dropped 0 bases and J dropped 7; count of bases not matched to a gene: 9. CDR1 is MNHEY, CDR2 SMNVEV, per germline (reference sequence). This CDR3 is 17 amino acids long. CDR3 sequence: CASSLSPLAGGPGTQYF. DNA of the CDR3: TGTGCCAGCAGTTTATCTCCCCTAGCGGGGGGGCCTGGGACCCAGTACTTC.